What follows is one T cell receptor beta chain and its context. Its antigen is undetermined. Trimming took off 11 bases at V and 7 bases at J, with 15 bases between the two ends. Germline values: CDR1 ENHRY, CDR2 SYGVKD. CDR3 length: 13 amino acids. Investigators profiled TCR beta VDJ and CDR3 from genomic DNA template. TCRdb recomputed calls from the reads with MiXCR, one row per CDR3 protein. Here the sample spans about 200,000 distinct CDR3 sequences, roughly two thirds being singletons. The data were taken from a study of CD8+CD57+ T cells in acquired aplastic anemia. General study results and limits: Sharing between patients and controls was observed for around 27 CD8+ CDR3 sequences.

Sequencing was done on patients that had shown CD8+CD57+ cell expansion by flow cytometry. Sequenced material: sorted CD4+, CD8+, or CD8+CD57+ T cells (not recorded which) from PBMCs. J is TRBJ1-6 and V is TRBV10-3; D not certain. This TCR derives from a human donor with aplastic anemia. Written as DNA, the CDR3 is TGTGCCGGAGCGGAGGGTAGGAATTCACCCCTCCACTTT. This codes for CAGAEGRNSPLHF.